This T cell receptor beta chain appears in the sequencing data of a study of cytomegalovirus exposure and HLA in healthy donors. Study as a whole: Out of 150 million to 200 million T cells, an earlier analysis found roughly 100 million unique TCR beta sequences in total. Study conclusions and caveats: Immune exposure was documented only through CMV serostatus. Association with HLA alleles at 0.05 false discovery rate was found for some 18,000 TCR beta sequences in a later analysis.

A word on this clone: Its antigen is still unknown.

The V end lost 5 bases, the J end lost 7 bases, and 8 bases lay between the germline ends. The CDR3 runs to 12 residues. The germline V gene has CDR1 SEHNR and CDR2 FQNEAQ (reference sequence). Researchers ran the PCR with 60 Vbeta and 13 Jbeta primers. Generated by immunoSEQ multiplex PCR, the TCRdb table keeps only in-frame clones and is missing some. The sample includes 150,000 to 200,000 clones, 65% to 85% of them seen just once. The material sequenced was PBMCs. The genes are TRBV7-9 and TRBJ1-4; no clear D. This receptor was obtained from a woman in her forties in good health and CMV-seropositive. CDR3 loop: CASSPSGEKLFF. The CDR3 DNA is TGTGCCAGCAGCCCGTCCGGTGAAAAACTGTTTTTT.